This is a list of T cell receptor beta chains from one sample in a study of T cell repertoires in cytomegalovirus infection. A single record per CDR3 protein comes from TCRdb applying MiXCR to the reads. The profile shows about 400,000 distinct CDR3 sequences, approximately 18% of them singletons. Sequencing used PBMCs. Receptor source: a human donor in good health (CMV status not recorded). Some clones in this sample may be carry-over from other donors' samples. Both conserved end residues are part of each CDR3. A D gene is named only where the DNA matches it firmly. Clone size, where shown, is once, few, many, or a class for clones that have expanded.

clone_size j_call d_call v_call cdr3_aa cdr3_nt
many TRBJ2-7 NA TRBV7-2 CASSLVTLYHEQYF TGTGCCAGCAGCTTAGTTACTCTGTACCACGAGCAGTACTTC
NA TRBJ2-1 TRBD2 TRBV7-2 CASSLVGTSGSKDEQFF TGTGCCAGCAGCTTAGTCGGGACTAGCGGGAGCAAGGATGAGCAGTTCTTC
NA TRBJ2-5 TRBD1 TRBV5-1 CASSPHRGLETQYF TGCGCCAGCAGCCCACACAGGGGTTTAGAGACCCAGTACTTC
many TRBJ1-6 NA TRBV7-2 CASSIVGIDSPLHF TGTGCCAGCAGCATTGTTGGAATTGATTCACCCCTCCACTTT
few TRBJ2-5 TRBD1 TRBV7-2 CASSPTRGQETQYF TGTGCCAGCAGCCCCACCAGGGGGCAAGAGACCCAGTACTTC
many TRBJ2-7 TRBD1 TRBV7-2 CASSPQGAPPVYEQYF TGTGCCAGCAGCCCTCAGGGGGCGCCCCCGGTATACGAGCAGTACTTC
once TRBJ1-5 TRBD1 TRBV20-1 CSAAGTGRSNQPQHF TGCAGTGCTGCCGGGACAGGGAGAAGCAATCAGCCCCAGCATTTT
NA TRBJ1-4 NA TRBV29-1 CSVRDGRGVKLFF TGCAGCGTGAGAGATGGCAGGGGCGTAAAACTGTTTTTT
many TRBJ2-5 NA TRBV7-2 CASSLEPWVTPETQYF TGTGCCAGCAGCTTAGAGCCTTGGGTTACACCAGAGACCCAGTACTTC
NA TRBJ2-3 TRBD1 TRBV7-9 CASRAGTGGTDTQYF TGTGCCAGCAGAGCCGGGACAGGGGGCACAGATACGCAGTATTTT
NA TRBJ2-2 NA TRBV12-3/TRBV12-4 CASSWPGPTGELFF TGTGCCAGCAGTTGGCCGGGACCGACCGGGGAGCTGTTTTTT
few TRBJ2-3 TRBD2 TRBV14 CASSPARTSRSPDTQYF TGTGCCAGCAGCCCCGCCAGGACTAGCCGAAGCCCAGATACGCAGTATTTT
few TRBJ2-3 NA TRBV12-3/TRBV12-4 CASSLALQGTQYF TGTGCCAGCAGTTTAGCGCTACAGGGTACGCAGTATTTT
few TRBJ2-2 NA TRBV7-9 CASSLGWDTGELFF TGTGCCAGCAGCTTGGGCTGGGACACCGGGGAGCTGTTTTTT
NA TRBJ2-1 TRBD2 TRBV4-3 CASSPQRGDSYNEQFF TGCGCCAGCAGCCCGCAGCGGGGGGACTCCTACAATGAGCAGTTCTTC
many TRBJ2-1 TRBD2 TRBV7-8 CASSLLAGGSSSYNEQFF TGTGCCAGCAGCTTATTAGCGGGAGGGTCCAGCTCCTACAATGAGCAGTTCTTC
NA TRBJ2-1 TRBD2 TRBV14 CASSQESFRGGNEQFF TGTGCCAGCAGCCAAGAATCCTTCCGGGGGGGCAATGAGCAGTTCTTC
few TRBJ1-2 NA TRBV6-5 CASRRGYFYGYAF TGTGCCAGCAGGAGGGGGTATTTCTATGGCTACGCCTTC
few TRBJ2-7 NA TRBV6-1 CASSETISYEQYF TGTGCCAGCAGTGAAACTATCTCCTACGAGCAGTACTTC
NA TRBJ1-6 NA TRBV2 CASKGRSYNSPLHF TGTGCCAGCAAAGGAAGATCCTATAATTCACCCCTCCACTTT
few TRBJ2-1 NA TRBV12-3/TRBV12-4 CASSLWDTYNEQFF TGTGCCAGCAGTTTATGGGACACCTACAATGAGCAGTTCTTC
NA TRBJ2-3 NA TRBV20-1 CSARREIYDHTQYF TGCAGTGCTAGAAGGGAGATATACGACCATACGCAGTATTTT
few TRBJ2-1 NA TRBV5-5 CASSLGFFDEQFF TGTGCCAGCTCCCTAGGTTTCTTTGATGAGCAGTTCTTC
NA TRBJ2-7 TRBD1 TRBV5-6 CASSLGGTAYEQYF TGTGCCAGCAGCTTGGGGGGGACAGCCTACGAGCAGTACTTC
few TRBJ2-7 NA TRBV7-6 CASSPSPGSYEQYF TGTGCCAGCAGCCCTTCCCCGGGGTCCTACGAGCAGTACTTC
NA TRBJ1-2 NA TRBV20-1 CSATGTRYGYTF TGCAGTGCGACCGGGACACGGTATGGCTACACCTTC
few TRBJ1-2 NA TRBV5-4 CASSSRDHGYGYTF TGTGCCAGCAGCTCCAGGGATCATGGGTATGGCTACACCTTC
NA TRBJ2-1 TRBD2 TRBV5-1 CASSQEPGLGFSEQFF TGCGCCAGCAGCCAAGAACCGGGACTAGGGTTCAGTGAGCAGTTCTTC
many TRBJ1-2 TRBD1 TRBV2 CASSDRTGPYGYTF TGTGCCAGCAGTGACAGGACAGGGCCCTATGGCTACACCTTC
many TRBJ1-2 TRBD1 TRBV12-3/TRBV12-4 CASSDHRRNWDRRPVTF TGTGCCAGCAGTGACCACCGGAGGAACTGGGACAGACGTCCCGTTACCTTC
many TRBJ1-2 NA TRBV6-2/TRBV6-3 CASSTGHPNYGYTF TGTGCCAGCAGTACGGGACACCCTAACTATGGCTACACCTTC
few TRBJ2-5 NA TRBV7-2 CASSLWRGITETQYF TGTGCCAGCAGCTTATGGCGGGGAATTACGGAGACCCAGTACTTC
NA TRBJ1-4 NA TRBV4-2 CASSQWKGHEKLFF TGTGCCAGCAGCCAATGGAAGGGACATGAAAAACTGTTTTTT
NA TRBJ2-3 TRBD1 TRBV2 CASSEDRGYADTQYF TGTGCCAGCAGTGAGGACAGGGGGTATGCAGATACGCAGTATTTT
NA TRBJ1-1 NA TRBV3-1 CASSQEGFTEAFF TGTGCCAGCAGCCAAGAGGGGTTCACTGAAGCTTTCTTT
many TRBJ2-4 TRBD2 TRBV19 CASNPIGGSSIQYF TGTGCCAGTAACCCCATCGGCGGGAGCTCCATTCAGTACTTC
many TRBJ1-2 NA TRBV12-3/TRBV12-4 CASTLVPGRGAGYTF TGTGCCAGCACCCTAGTACCGGGGAGGGGGGCCGGCTACACCTTC
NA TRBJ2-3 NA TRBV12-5 CASGLVLGGLGDTQYF TGTGCTAGTGGTTTGGTATTGGGCGGGTTGGGAGATACGCAGTATTTT
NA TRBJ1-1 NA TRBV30 CAWKRRIDTEAFF TGTGCCTGGAAAAGACGCATTGACACTGAAGCTTTCTTT
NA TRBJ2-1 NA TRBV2 CASSGSGNLNEQFF TGTGCCAGCAGTGGAAGTGGTAACCTCAATGAGCAGTTCTTC
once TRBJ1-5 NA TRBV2 CASGRQGNQPQHF TGTGCCAGCGGCCGGCAGGGAAATCAGCCCCAGCATTTT
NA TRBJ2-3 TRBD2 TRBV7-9 CASSPSGRAFDTQYF TGTGCCAGCAGCCCAAGCGGGAGGGCCTTCGATACGCAGTATTTT
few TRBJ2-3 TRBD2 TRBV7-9 CASSPPGLAGDTQYF TGTGCCAGCAGCCCCCCGGGACTAGCGGGAGATACGCAGTATTTT
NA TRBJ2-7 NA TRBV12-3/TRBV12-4 CATKTGQGNEQYF TGTGCCACAAAAACCGGGCAGGGTAACGAGCAGTACTTC
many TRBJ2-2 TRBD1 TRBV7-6 CASSPFGTENTGELFF TGTGCCAGCAGCCCCTTCGGGACAGAGAACACCGGGGAGCTGTTTTTT
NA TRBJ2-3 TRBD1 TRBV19 CASSLTGQEPAQYF TGTGCCAGTAGTCTCACGGGACAGGAGCCGGCGCAGTATTTT
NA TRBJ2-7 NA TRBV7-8 CASSLSQPEQYF TGTGCCAGCAGCTTGAGTCAGCCCGAGCAGTACTTC
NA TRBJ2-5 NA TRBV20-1 CSARDVSGTETQYF TGCAGTGCTAGAGATGTTTCTGGAACAGAGACCCAGTACTTC
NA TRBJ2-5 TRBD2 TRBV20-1 CSALPGLARETQYF TGCAGTGCTCTCCCGGGACTAGCCCGAGAGACCCAGTACTTC
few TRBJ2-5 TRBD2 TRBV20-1 CSAPTSGRMETQYF TGCAGTGCGCCAACTAGCGGGAGGATGGAGACCCAGTACTTC
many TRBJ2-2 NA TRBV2 CASIREMNTGELFF TGTGCCAGCATCCGGGAAATGAACACCGGGGAGCTGTTTTTT
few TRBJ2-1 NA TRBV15 CATSGARGFEQFF TGTGCCACCAGCGGTGCGAGGGGGTTCGAGCAGTTCTTC
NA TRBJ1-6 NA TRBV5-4 CASSGEGSPLHF TGTGCCAGCAGCGGGGAAGGCTCACCCCTCCACTTT
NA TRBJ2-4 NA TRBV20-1 CSALRLAKNIQYF TGCAGTGCCTTGAGACTAGCCAAAAACATTCAGTACTTC
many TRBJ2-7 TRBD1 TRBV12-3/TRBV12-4 CASSRMGQNYEQYF TGTGCCAGCAGCCGAATGGGACAGAACTACGAGCAGTACTTC
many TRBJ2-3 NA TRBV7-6 CASSLVPSPTDTQYF TGTGCCAGCAGCTTAGTTCCTAGCCCCACAGATACGCAGTATTTT
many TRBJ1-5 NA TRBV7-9 CASSLAGDLNQPQHF TGTGCCAGCAGCTTAGCAGGCGACTTAAATCAGCCCCAGCATTTT
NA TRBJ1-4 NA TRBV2 CATNPRGREKLFF TGTGCCACCAACCCACGGGGGCGCGAAAAACTGTTTTTT